The 21 T cell receptor beta chains listed next were all sequenced from one sample in a study of blood T cell repertoires in COVID-19. TCRdb's table, derived via immunoSEQ multiplex PCR, lists solely in-frame clones and lacks some. The repertoire holds around 38,000 clones, with 70% to 90% as singletons. The sample comprised peripheral blood. The origin of the receptors is a man aged 55 to 70 with COVID-19, enrolled during active disease.

The V and J genes are TRBV7-9 and TRBJ2-1, with D perhaps matching TRBD1 (6 bases). Trimming took off 4 bases at V and 3 bases at J, with 16 bases between the two ends. The CDR3 spans 16 residues. CDR1 and CDR2 from the germline V gene are SEHNR and FQNEAQ (reference sequence). The DNA for the CDR3 is TGTGCCAGCAGCTCTATATTGAGGACAGACTACAATGAGCAGTTCTTC. It encodes CASSSILRTDYNEQFF.

V and J are TRBV6-5 and TRBJ2-7, with 10 bases matching TRBD1. Unmatched junction bases numbered 8, after V lost 6 bases and J lost 6 bases. The germline V gene encodes CDR1 MNHEY and CDR2 SVGAGI. The CDR3 loop spans 14 amino acids. The CDR3, as DNA: TGTGCCAGCAGCGTGGACAGGGGGTCGATCGAGCAGTACTTC. Protein product: CASSVDRGSIEQYF.

The rearrangement uses TRBV7-9 and TRBJ1-1; D perhaps matches TRBD1 (6 bases). Trimming shortened V by 5 bases and J by 6 bases, and 10 bases separated the two germline ends. Germline V gives CDR1 SEHNR, CDR2 FQNEAQ (reference sequence). CDR3 length equals 12 residues. CDR3 sequence reads: CASSVGGAEAFF. Written as DNA, the CDR3 is TGTGCCAGCAGCGTAGGGGGAGCTGAAGCTTTCTTT.

The chain recombines TRBV5-1 with TRBJ2-7, with 7 nucleotides matching TRBD1. The CDR3 sequence is 15 residues long. CDR1 is SGHRS, CDR2 YFSETQ, per germline. V lost 4 bases, J lost 1 base, and 8 bases stayed unmatched. The CDR3 loop is CASSLAPGQSYEQYF. CDR3 bases: TGCGCCAGCAGCCTCGCGCCGGGACAGTCCTACGAGCAGTACTTC.

The chain links TRBV28 to TRBJ2-7; 8 bases are a match to TRBD2. Losses at the gene ends were 1 base for V and 6 bases for J; bases not matched to a gene: 5. CDR1 and CDR2 from the germline V gene are MDHEN and SYDVKM. This CDR3 is 14 amino acids long. The CDR3 spells CASSLSGGSGEQYF. DNA of the CDR3: TGTGCCAGCAGTTTATCGGGGGGGTCAGGCGAGCAGTACTTC.

The gene calls are TRBV6-6 and TRBJ1-6; D call uncertain. The V end was cut by 10 bases, the J end by 1 base, with 8 bases between. The CDR3 is 13 amino acids. Germline loops: CDR1 MNHNY, CDR2 SVGAGI (reference sequence). The CDR3 protein is CATSGSYNSPLHF. CDR3 nucleotide sequence: TGTGCCACCTCAGGATCCTATAATTCACCCCTCCACTTT.

This chain connects TRBV2 to TRBJ1-3, with D unclear. V lost 8 bases and J 4 bases, leaving 15 bases between the germline ends. Per germline, CDR1 SNHLY and CDR2 FYNNEI. The CDR3 has 14 amino acids. This chain's CDR3 is CASSPQPKGNTIYF. CDR3 DNA: TGTGCCAGCTCCCCACAGCCCAAGGGAAACACCATATATTTT.

This sequence joins TRBV29-1 and TRBJ1-5; D might be TRBD1 (5 bases). This CDR3 has 14 amino acids. The germline V and J ends were trimmed by 4 bases and 1 base, with 11 bases remaining between them. Germline values: CDR1 SQVTM, CDR2 ANQGSEA. The CDR3 loop reads CSVGDGGSNQPQHF. As DNA, the CDR3 is TGCAGCGTTGGGGACGGGGGGAGCAATCAGCCCCAGCATTTT.

The rearrangement uses TRBV28 and TRBJ2-7; a possible D gene is TRBD1 (5 bases). The germline CDR1 and CDR2 sequences are MDHEN and SYDVKM. The V and J ends lost 1 base and 6 bases respectively, with 13 bases between them. This CDR3 spans 14 amino acids. DNA for the CDR3: TGTGCCAGCAGTTTATTCACCCAGGGTACCGAGCAGTACTTC. It translates to CASSLFTQGTEQYF.

This clone appeared a few times. J is TRBJ1-1 and V is TRBV7-9; D not resolved. The CDR3 is 15 amino acids. Germline-derived CDR1 and CDR2 are SEHNR and FQNEAQ (reference sequence). The V end lost 3 bases, the J end lost 4 bases, and 15 bases lay between the germline ends. CDR3 sequence reads: CASSFRLGLATEAFF. CDR3 nucleotides: TGTGCCAGCAGCTTCAGGTTGGGTTTGGCCACTGAAGCTTTCTTT.

J is TRBJ2-1 and V is TRBV7-2, with a possible D match to TRBD2 (6 bases). Germline V gives CDR1 SGHTA, CDR2 FQGNSA. This CDR3 has 16 residues. The germline V and J ends were trimmed by 1 base and 6 bases, with 16 bases remaining between them. In DNA, the CDR3 is TGTGCCAGCAGCTTAGTGGGGATCGGGAGAGTCAATGAGCAGTTCTTC. Translated: CASSLVGIGRVNEQFF.

The chain joins TRBV7-3 to TRBJ2-2; TRBD2 agrees at 11 bases. The germline V gene has CDR1 SGHTA and CDR2 FQGTGA. The CDR3 totals 17 residues. J gave up 1 base and V 5 bases, and 6 bases lay outside the gene matches. The CDR3 nucleotides read TGTGCCAGCAGCGGCTCTGGGACTAGCGGGAACACCGGGGAGCTGTTTTTT. As protein: CASSGSGTSGNTGELFF.

The V gene is TRBV5-1, the J gene TRBJ1-1; TRBD1 agrees at 7 bases. V shed 3 bases and J 3 bases; nucleotides not matched to a gene: 5. This CDR3 is 14 amino acids long. Germline V lookup: CDR1 SGHRS, CDR2 YFSETQ. This CDR3 is CASSSGDRYTEAFF. CDR3 nucleotide sequence: TGCGCCAGCAGCTCCGGGGACAGATACACTGAAGCTTTCTTT.

This clone was seen a handful of times. This chain uses TRBV11-3 with TRBJ1-2; TRBD1 aligns across 8 bases. The CDR3 runs 14 residues. Germline V gene sequence: CDR1 SGHNT, CDR2 YENEEA. J lost 5 bases, V lost 8 bases, and 10 bases had no gene match. The CDR3 region has the DNA TGTGCCAGCTCCCTCGGACAGGGAAAGTATGGCTACACCTTC. The encoded protein is CASSLGQGKYGYTF.

J is TRBJ2-3 and V is TRBV7-2; 7 nucleotides agree with TRBD2. This CDR3 region has 14 residues. Germline-derived CDR1 and CDR2 are SGHTA and FQGNSA. V shed 5 bases, J shed 0 bases, and the junction held 2 bases outside the gene matches. This CDR3 reads CASSSGMSTDTQYF. CDR3 nucleotide sequence: TGTGCCAGCAGCAGCGGGATGAGCACAGATACGCAGTATTTT.

This rearrangement joins TRBV7-3 to TRBJ2-3; no firm D call. From germline, CDR1 is SGHTA and CDR2 FQGTGA. CDR3 length: 14 amino acids. Deletions cut 0 bases from V and 0 bases from J, with 4 bases between. This chain's CDR3 is CASSLTASTDTQYF. CDR3 nucleotides: TGTGCCAGCAGCTTAACAGCTAGCACAGATACGCAGTATTTT.

The chain recombines TRBV7-2 with TRBJ2-3, with D unclear. Germline V gene lookup returns CDR1 SGHTA and CDR2 FQGNSA. V lost 5 bases and J lost 0, with 9 bases in between. This CDR3 is built from 14 residues. The CDR3 DNA reads TGTGCCAGCAGCGCCCAGCGTAGCACAGATACGCAGTATTTT. It codes for CASSAQRSTDTQYF. Full variable domain (remainder filled in from reference TRBV7-2 and TRBJ2-3): GAGVSQSPSNKVTEKGKDVELRCDPISGHTALYWYRQSLGQGLEFLIYFQGNSAPDKSGLPSDRFSAERTGGSVSTLTIQRTQQEDSAVYLCASSAQRSTDTQYFGPGTRLTVL.

This rearrangement joins TRBV4-2 to TRBJ2-7; 7 bases fit TRBD2. CDR3 length: 15 amino acids. Germline CDR1 is LGHNA and CDR2 is YNFKEQ. V was clipped by 0 bases and J by 2 bases; unmatched bases: 4. The CDR3 region has the DNA TGTGCCAGCAGCCAAGACCTAGCGGCTACCTACGAGCAGTACTTC. This codes for CASSQDLAATYEQYF.

The J gene is TRBJ2-7, the V gene TRBV6-2 or TRBV6-3, with TRBD2 as a possible D gene (5 bases). This CDR3 comprises 11 residues. V was shortened by 4 bases and J by 4 bases, with 5 bases between the two germline ends. Germline CDR1 and CDR2: MNHEY and SVGEGT. The CDR3 loop reads CASSWEYEQYF. The CDR3 region has the DNA TGTGCCAGCAGTTGGGAGTACGAGCAGTACTTC.

V is TRBV30 and J is TRBJ2-2, with TRBD2 matching over 8 bases. CDR1 and CDR2 (germline): GTSNPN, SVGIG (reference sequence). The junction had 10 bases not matched to a gene; V was cut back by 1 base and J by 6 bases. CDR3 length equals 16 residues. The CDR3 reads CAWSATSGASAGELFF. In DNA, the CDR3 is TGTGCCTGGAGTGCCACTAGCGGCGCTAGCGCCGGGGAGCTGTTTTTT.

A remark on this clone: One end of the junction is discordant with germline, which a read error may explain. The J gene is TRBJ2-5, the V gene TRBV7-7, with D perhaps TRBD2 (5 bases). The CDR3 spans 15 residues. CDR1 is SSHAT and CDR2 is FNYEAQ in the germline V gene (reference sequence). In nucleotides, the CDR3 is TGTGCTAGCAGCTTAGCGTCCCAGTTTGGCGAGACCCAGTACTTC. Amino acids: CASSLASQFGETQYF.